This T cell receptor beta chain was captured by sequencing in a study of blood T cell repertoires in COVID-19. Study information: T cells, B-cell-depleted T cells, or PBMCs provided the cDNA or gDNA that served as material.

This clone was counted a single time. In the original analysis: Reference gene primer amplification yielded estimated nucleated cell counts. Measured with immunoSEQ multiplex PCR; TCRdb has only the in-frame clones, and not every one. V and J calls and clone size are copied from that table; D and trimming were computed from the DNA. The sample carries tens of thousands of clones, around 81% recorded once. The CDR3 sequence is 16 residues long. Per germline, CDR1 MNHEY and CDR2 SMNVEV (reference sequence). The V end lost 2 bases, the J end lost 4 bases, and 14 bases lay between the germline ends. The source material was peripheral blood. The V gene is TRBV27, the J gene TRBJ1-4; the D is unclear. The sequence was collected from an elderly woman with active or convalescent COVID-19. CDR3 sequence reads: CASSLNPGSYNEKLFF. For the CDR3, the DNA is TGTGCCAGCAGTTTAAACCCCGGGTCTTATAATGAAAAACTGTTTTTT.